This T cell receptor beta chain originates from a study of blood T cells in healthy people across ages. The use of a sample-barcoded 5' primer and a J-beta primer mix characterized a second PCR of about 6 to 12 cycles. MiXCR, run by TCRdb on the 5' RACE reads, gives a single entry per CDR3 protein. The table shows about a million distinct CDR3 sequences, with roughly 47% occurring only once. Regarding the study as a whole: There were more naive CD4+ cells and higher diversity in long-lived donors than in aged donors.

On this clonotype itself: Its specificity is unknown.

The CDR3 is 16 amino acids. The V end was cut by 4 bases, the J end by 0 bases, with 13 bases between. Germline V gives CDR1 SGHTA, CDR2 FQGNSA. This clonotype was sampled from a woman in her fifties or sixties in good health. The chain uses TRBV7-2 and TRBJ1-3, with D perhaps matching TRBD1 (5 bases). The source material was blood. CDR3 residues: CASSSKGPLSGNTIYF. The CDR3 nucleotides read TGTGCCAGCAGCTCGAAGGGGCCACTCTCTGGAAACACCATATATTTT.